The 4 T cell receptor beta chains given below trace back to one sample, sequenced in a study of CD8 T cells in ankylosing spondylitis. TCRdb itself ran the 5' RACE reads through MiXCR, one entry per CDR3 protein. The sample carries some 270,000 distinct CDR3 sequences, about 30% recorded once. Specimen: blood, either unsorted or a sorted T cell fraction (not recorded which). These receptors all come from a male donor with ankylosing spondylitis or in good health (not recorded which).

This sequence joins TRBV6-1 and TRBJ2-7, with TRBD1 matching 8 bases. Germline V gives CDR1 MNHNS, CDR2 SASEGT. V lost 6 bases to trimming and J lost 1 base; unmatched junction nucleotides: 8. The CDR3 spans 15 residues. The CDR3 sequence is CASSLDRERSYEQYF. The CDR3 DNA follows: TGTGCCAGCAGCCTGGACAGGGAGAGGTCCTACGAGCAGTACTTC.

This chain uses TRBV27 with TRBJ2-2, with 9 bases aligning to TRBD2. CDR1 MNHEY and CDR2 SMNVEV come from the germline V gene (reference sequence). The CDR3 totals 18 residues. With V trimmed by 5 bases and J by 4 bases, 14 bases remained unmatched. DNA for the CDR3: TGTGCCAGCAGTACTCGTTGGATCAGCGGGGGGATCACCGGGGAGCTGTTTTTT. This sequence encodes CASSTRWISGGITGELFF.

This clonotype occurred a few times. V is TRBV29-1 and J is TRBJ1-3; D is perhaps TRBD1 (5 bases). Trimming took off 7 bases at V and 0 bases at J, with 13 bases between the two ends. Germline assignment: CDR1 SQVTM and CDR2 ANQGSEA. The CDR3 has 14 amino acids. The CDR3 protein is CSAQGRYSGNTIYF. In DNA form, the CDR3 reads TGCAGCGCCCAGGGCCGTTACTCTGGAAACACCATATATTTT.

This clonotype appeared once. The chain uses TRBV6-1 and TRBJ1-2; no reliable D call. The germline gives CDR1 MNHNS, CDR2 SASEGT. This CDR3 region has 13 residues. V lost 7 bases and J 0 bases, leaving 9 bases between the germline ends. CDR3 protein: CASKPGANYGYTF. The DNA for the CDR3 is TGTGCCAGCAAGCCAGGAGCTAACTATGGCTACACCTTC.